These 27 T cell receptor beta chains were all obtained from the same sample, sequenced in a study of shared clonotypes between healthy human individuals. Some clones are missing from TCRdb's copy, which holds only in-frame ones; the method was immunoSEQ multiplex PCR. The table records approximately 500,000 clones, 90% to 96% of them present only once. Sequencing was carried out using naive CD4+ T cells sorted from blood. Subset described: CD45RA+ positively selected. These receptors came from a woman in her twenties or thirties in good health.

The chain has TRBV21-1 and TRBJ2-7; the tabulated D call, TRBD1, remains unverified against the DNA. TRBV21-1 is a pseudogene locus. The CDR3 loop spans 14 amino acids. CDR3 nucleotides: TGTGCCAGCAGCAATTGTCCAGGCAGATACGAGCAGTACTTC. As protein: CASSNCPGRYEQYF.

The chain carries TRBV5-4 and TRBJ2-2, with 8 positions matching TRBD1. CDR3 length equals 15 residues. Trimming took 0 bases from V and 5 from J; bases not matched to a gene: 3. CDR1 is SGHNT, CDR2 YYREEE, per germline (reference sequence). Written as DNA, the CDR3 is TGTGCCAGCAGCTTGGTACAGGGGGTAACCGGGGAGCTGTTTTTT. The encoded protein is CASSLVQGVTGELFF.

This clone came up once. The chain links TRBV11-3 to TRBJ2-2, with D maybe TRBD1 (5 bases). The CDR3 extends over 15 amino acids. Trimming left V 5 bases short and J 7 bases short, with 17 bases between. In germline, CDR1 is SGHNT, CDR2 YENEEA. The DNA of the CDR3 is TGTGCCAGCAGCCTCGGGCAGGGTGGCGGCGGGGAGCTGTTTTTT. This encodes CASSLGQGGGGELFF.

The chain employs TRBV28 and TRBJ1-1; D remains ambiguous. The germline CDR1 and CDR2 sequences are MDHEN and SYDVKM. Trimming shortened V by 3 bases and J by 0 bases, and 17 bases separated the two germline ends. CDR3 size: 17 residues. DNA of the CDR3: TGTGCCAGCAGTTTTCCCCAGGCCCCGGTGGTGAACACTGAAGCTTTCTTT. It is translated as CASSFPQAPVVNTEAFF.

This rearrangement joins TRBV19 to TRBJ1-2; D is undetermined. The germline V and J ends were trimmed by 3 bases and 4 bases, with 9 bases remaining between them. The CDR3 length is 13 residues. Germline CDR1 and CDR2: LNHDA and SQIVND (reference sequence). CDR3 in amino acids: CASSIPVTYGYTF. In DNA, the CDR3 is TGTGCCAGTAGTATCCCAGTTACCTATGGCTACACCTTC.

V gene TRBV11-2 combines with J gene TRBJ2-3; D not resolved. Trimming took 3 bases from V and 5 from J, leaving 6 bases between them. The CDR3 has 12 residues. Germline loops: CDR1 SGHAT, CDR2 FQNNGV. The CDR3 coding sequence is TGTGCCAGCAGCTTCCAGCAAGATACGCAGTATTTT. Protein product: CASSFQQDTQYF. Full variable domain (outside the CDR3, taken from reference TRBV11-2 and TRBJ2-3): EAGVAQSPRYKIIEKRQSVAFWCNPISGHATLYWYQQILGQGPKLLIQFQNNGVVDDSQLPKDRFSAERLKGVDSTLKIQPAKLEDSAVYLCASSFQQDTQYFGPGTRLTVL.

V and J are TRBV20-1 and TRBJ1-1; D is undetermined. Looked up from germline, CDR1 is DFQATT and CDR2 is SNEGSKA (reference sequence). V lost 4 bases and J 11 bases, leaving 11 bases between the germline ends. The CDR3 is made up of 10 amino acids. DNA of the CDR3: TGCAGTGCTATTTTAGGGCGCGCTTTCTTT. This translates into CSAILGRAFF.

The chain recombines TRBV5-4 with TRBJ2-7; 7 bases agree with TRBD2. The germline V gene encodes CDR1 SGHNT and CDR2 YYREEE (reference sequence). This CDR3 has 17 amino acids. Trimming removed 2 bases from V and 6 bases from J; junction bases left unmatched: 17. Here the CDR3 reads CASSLGVGTGTTVEQYF. The CDR3 nucleotides are TGTGCCAGCAGCTTAGGCGTCGGCACCGGGACTACCGTCGAGCAGTACTTC.

The gene calls are TRBV5-1 and TRBJ2-7; 9 nucleotides line up with TRBD1. The germline V gene has CDR1 SGHRS and CDR2 YFSETQ. J was trimmed by 2 bases and V by 4 bases; bases with no gene match: 10. The CDR3 length is 16 residues. The CDR3: CASSISGTGRTYEQYF. DNA for the CDR3: TGCGCCAGCAGCATCTCCGGGACAGGGCGCACCTACGAGCAGTACTTC.

The chain has TRBV28 and TRBJ2-3; 10 bases are shared with TRBD2. Germline trimming cut 5 bases from V and 4 bases from J; bases unmatched to any gene: 9. This CDR3 spans 16 amino acids. Germline CDR1 MDHEN, CDR2 SYDVKM. In DNA, the CDR3 is TGTGCCAGCAGTCCTCCAGCGGGAGGGATATCAGATACGCAGTATTTT. Its translation: CASSPPAGGISDTQYF.

This chain uses TRBV30 with TRBJ2-3; D may match TRBD1 or TRBD2 (5 bases each). CDR1 and CDR2 (germline): GTSNPN, SVGIG (reference sequence). The germline V and J ends were trimmed by 5 bases and 5 bases, with 8 bases remaining between them. The CDR3 sequence is 11 residues long. CDR3 region: CAWGGVDTQYF. The CDR3 DNA reads as TGTGCCTGGGGGGGAGTAGATACGCAGTATTTT.

The genes are TRBV7-8 and TRBJ2-1; 11 nucleotides match TRBD2. Unmatched junction bases numbered 9, after V lost 1 base and J lost 7 bases. This CDR3 spans 17 amino acids. Germline values: CDR1 SGHVS, CDR2 FQNEAQ. CDR3 loop: CASSLVVAGGQENEQFF. Here the CDR3 DNA reads TGTGCCAGCAGCTTAGTGGTAGCGGGAGGGCAAGAGAATGAGCAGTTCTTC. The complete variable domain, with remaining parts taken from reference TRBV7-8 and TRBJ2-1, reads GAGVSQSPRYKVAKRGQDVALRCDPISGHVSLFWYQQALGQGPEFLTYFQNEAQLDKSGLPSDRFFAERPEGSVSTLKIQRTQQEDSAVYLCASSLVVAGGQENEQFFGPGTRLTVL.

The chain carries TRBV11-2 and TRBJ2-5; D is unclear. V lost 5 bases and J 11 bases, leaving 18 bases between the germline ends. Germline V gene lookup returns CDR1 SGHAT and CDR2 FQNNGV. The CDR3 covers 13 residues. The DNA of the CDR3 is TGTGCCAGCAGCCGCGTAGGGTACGTTGAGCAGTACTTC. Protein: CASSRVGYVEQYF.

This rearrangement joins TRBV28 to TRBJ1-4, with TRBD1 identical over 7 bases. CDR3 length equals 15 residues. The V gene's germline CDR1 is MDHEN and CDR2 SYDVKM. Trimming at V came to 7 bases and at J to 8 bases, leaving 13 bases not matched to a gene. CDR3 region: CASTQSQGRAEKLFF. Here the CDR3 DNA reads TGTGCCAGCACCCAATCACAGGGGCGGGCCGAAAAACTGTTTTTT. The full variable domain, its missing parts supplied by reference TRBV28 and TRBJ1-4, is DVKVTQSSRYLVKRTGEKVFLECVQDMDHENMFWYRQDPGLGLRLIYFSYDVKMKEKGDIPEGYSVSREKKERFSLILESASTNQTSMYLCASTQSQGRAEKLFFGSGTQLSVL.

The chain links TRBV14 to TRBJ2-1; D is possibly TRBD1 or TRBD2 (5 bases each). Per germline, CDR1 SGHDN and CDR2 FVKESK. Deletions cut 0 bases from V and 9 bases from J, with 18 bases between. The CDR3 runs to 16 residues. CDR3 sequence (DNA): TGTGCCAGCAGCCAAGACCTCCGGGAAACTAGGGGTGAGCAGTTCTTC. It translates to CASSQDLRETRGEQFF.

The chain uses TRBV7-8 and TRBJ2-7, with 9 nucleotides matching TRBD2. CDR1 and CDR2 from the germline V gene are SGHVS and FQNEAQ. V gave up 4 bases and J gave up 3 bases; unmatched junction bases: 7. This CDR3 has 15 residues. DNA of the CDR3: TGTGCCAGCAGCTCCGTGACTAGCGGATACTACGAGCAGTACTTC. It encodes CASSSVTSGYYEQYF.

This rearrangement joins TRBV7-6 to TRBJ2-7, with a tentative D call TRBD1 (6 bases). V lost 1 base and J lost 9, with 13 bases in between. Per germline, CDR1 SGHVS and CDR2 FNYEAQ. The CDR3 loop spans 13 amino acids. The CDR3 DNA reads as TGTGCCAGCAGCTTAGGGGACAAAAGCCGGCAGTACTTC. Protein sequence: CASSLGDKSRQYF.

The chain links TRBV2 to TRBJ2-2; no firm D call. Trimming stripped 5 bases from V and 4 bases from J, with 14 bases between. The CDR3 extends over 15 amino acids. CDR1 is SNHLY and CDR2 is FYNNEI in the germline V gene. Written as DNA, the CDR3 is TGTGCCAGCAGTACCCGGGTGGTGTCCACCGGGGAGCTGTTTTTT. It translates to CASSTRVVSTGELFF.

A single count supports this clone. The chain combines TRBV19 with TRBJ1-5, with 9 bases lining up with TRBD1. The CDR3 loop spans 17 amino acids. Germline CDR1 LNHDA, CDR2 SQIVND (reference sequence). Trimming took 8 bases from V and 6 from J; bases not matched to a gene: 17. The CDR3 is CASRGQLGTGWSQPQHF. In nucleotides, the CDR3 is TGTGCCAGTCGTGGACAATTAGGGACAGGGTGGAGTCAGCCCCAGCATTTT.

The rearrangement uses TRBV19 and TRBJ1-1; unclear D gene. The CDR3 runs 13 residues. Germline V CDR1 and CDR2: LNHDA, SQIVND (reference sequence). Trimming pared 3 bases from V and 1 base from J, leaving 6 bases between. CDR3 in amino acids: CASSIWGNTEAFF. The CDR3 nucleotides are TGTGCCAGTAGTATTTGGGGGAACACTGAAGCTTTCTTT.

This clone was seen a single time. Other DNA sequences in the same sample also yield this CDR3. This chain connects TRBV7-2 to TRBJ2-7; the D is unclear. This CDR3 is 11 amino acids long. V lost 2 bases and J 6 bases, leaving 5 bases between the germline ends. Germline V lookup: CDR1 SGHTA, CDR2 FQGNSA. CDR3 amino acids: CASSLTGEQYF. DNA of the CDR3: TGTGCCAGCAGCTTAACGGGCGAGCAGTACTTC.

This sequence joins TRBV7-9 and TRBJ2-5; 7 nucleotides align to TRBD1. This CDR3 region has 12 residues. V dropped 5 bases and J dropped 3; count of bases not matched to a gene: 0. In germline, CDR1 is SEHNR, CDR2 FQNEAQ (reference sequence). The CDR3 coding sequence is TGTGCCAGCAGCGACAGGGAAGAGACCCAGTACTTC. This encodes CASSDREETQYF.

The genes are TRBV5-1 and TRBJ1-2; D remains ambiguous. The V end lost 0 bases, the J end lost 4 bases, and 10 bases lay between the germline ends. The CDR3 covers 14 residues. The germline V gene encodes CDR1 SGHRS and CDR2 YFSETQ. The CDR3 protein is CASSLGTEGYGYTF. The CDR3 DNA sequence: TGCGCCAGCAGCTTGGGGACTGAAGGCTATGGCTACACCTTC.

The V gene is TRBV5-6, the J gene TRBJ1-1, with D possibly being TRBD1 (6 bases). The germline V gene encodes CDR1 SGHDT and CDR2 YYEEEE. V lost 4 bases to trimming and J lost 0 bases, with 10 bases between them. This CDR3 is 14 amino acids long. CDR3: CASSGGHLNTEAFF. The CDR3 bases are TGTGCCAGCAGCGGGGGACACTTGAACACTGAAGCTTTCTTT.

This chain connects TRBV28 to TRBJ2-2; D is unclear. Germline-derived CDR1 and CDR2 are MDHEN and SYDVKM. CDR3 length: 14 residues. Trimming removed 0 bases at V and 4 bases at J, with 6 bases between. Here the CDR3 reads CASSLWGSTGELFF. DNA of the CDR3: TGTGCCAGCAGTTTATGGGGTTCCACCGGGGAGCTGTTTTTT.

V gene TRBV7-2 combines with J gene TRBJ2-7; D is uncertain. The V gene lost 0 bases and the J gene lost 0 bases, with 9 bases spanning the gap. The CDR3 covers 15 residues. Germline CDR1 is SGHTA and CDR2 is FQGNSA. CDR3 sequence reads: CASSLATASSYEQYF. In nucleotides, the CDR3 is TGTGCCAGCAGCTTAGCAACGGCCAGCTCCTACGAGCAGTACTTC.

The chain is built from TRBV6-1 and TRBJ1-5; unclear D gene. Trimming left V 3 bases short and J 2 bases short, with 11 bases between. The CDR3 loop spans 15 amino acids. Germline V gives CDR1 MNHNS, CDR2 SASEGT. CDR3 sequence: CASSEFKGGNQPQHF. CDR3 DNA sequence: TGTGCCAGCAGTGAGTTTAAGGGTGGCAATCAGCCCCAGCATTTT.